This TCR beta chain was sequenced during a study of T cell changes during pregnancy in multiple sclerosis. Libraries were prepared by immunoSEQ multiplex PCR; TCRdb keeps only in-frame clonotypes and omits some of them. The sample holds tens of thousands of clones, roughly nine tenths seen once. Germline V gene lookup returns CDR1 SGHRS and CDR2 YFSETQ. Trimming shortened V by 0 bases and J by 0 bases, and 6 bases separated the two germline ends. The CDR3 runs to 14 residues. This clone has a single count. The chain is built from TRBV5-1 and TRBJ1-1; weak D call: TRBD1 (5 bases). The receptor's source is a female donor with multiple sclerosis, enrolled in a pregnancy study. The input for sequencing was CD8+ T cells from peripheral blood mononuclear cells, taken before pregnancy. In DNA, the CDR3 is TGCGCCAGCAGCTTGGTAGGGGTGAACACTGAAGCTTTCTTT. Translation: CASSLVGVNTEAFF.